Included here is one T cell receptor (beta chain) sequence, with context. The sample is drawn from a study of cytomegalovirus exposure and HLA in healthy donors. V lost 5 bases, J lost 4 bases, and 15 bases lay in between. The germline CDR1 and CDR2 sequences are SQVTM and ANQGSEA. This CDR3 has 14 amino acids. Both 60 Vbeta primers and 13 Jbeta primers went into the PCR. Libraries were prepared by immunoSEQ multiplex PCR; TCRdb keeps only in-frame clonotypes and omits some of them. Of about 59,000 clones in the sample, approximately 80% are singletons; the top ten hold 3.9%. The material sequenced was PBMCs. The TCR comes from a woman aged 40 to 50 in good health and CMV-seronegative. This rearrangement joins TRBV29-1 to TRBJ2-1, with unresolved D. The CDR3 bases are TGCAGCGTTTCCTCCAAACTCTTATACAATGAGCAGTTCTTC. Protein sequence: CSVSSKLLYNEQFF.